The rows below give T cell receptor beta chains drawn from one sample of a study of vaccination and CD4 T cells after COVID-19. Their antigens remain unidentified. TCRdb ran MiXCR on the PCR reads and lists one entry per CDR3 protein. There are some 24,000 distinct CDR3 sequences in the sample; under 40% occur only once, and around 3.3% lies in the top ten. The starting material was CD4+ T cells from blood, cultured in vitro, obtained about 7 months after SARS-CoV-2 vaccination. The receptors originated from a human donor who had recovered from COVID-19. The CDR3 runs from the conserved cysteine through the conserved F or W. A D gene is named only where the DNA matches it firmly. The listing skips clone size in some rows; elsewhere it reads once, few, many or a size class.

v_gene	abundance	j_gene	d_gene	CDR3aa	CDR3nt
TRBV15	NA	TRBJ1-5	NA	CATCVRKVANQPQHF	TGTGCCACCTGCGTGCGCAAGGTGGCTAATCAGCCCCAGCATTTT
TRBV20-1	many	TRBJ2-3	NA	CSADPDTDTQYF	TGCAGTGCCGACCCGGACACAGATACGCAGTATTTT
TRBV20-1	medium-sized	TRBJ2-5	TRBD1	CSAGQGNVETQYF	TGCAGTGCAGGACAGGGGAATGTAGAGACCCAGTACTTC
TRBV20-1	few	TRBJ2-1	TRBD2	CRAAGGTSGRGYNEQFF	TGCAGGGCTGCTGGCGGGACTAGCGGGAGAGGGTACAATGAGCAGTTCTTC
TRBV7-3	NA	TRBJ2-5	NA	CASSLTQTSSQYF	TGTGCCAGCAGCTTGACCCAGACTAGTAGTCAGTACTTC
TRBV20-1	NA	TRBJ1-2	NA	CSARDRLGGYTF	TGCAGTGCTAGAGACCGCTTAGGAGGCTACACCTTC
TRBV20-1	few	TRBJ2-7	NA	CSASTLLEGSHEQYF	TGCAGTGCTAGTACACTACTAGAGGGTTCCCACGAGCAGTACTTC
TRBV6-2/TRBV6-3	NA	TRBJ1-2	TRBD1	CASSETGDYGYTF	TGTGCCAGCAGTGAGACAGGGGACTATGGCTACACCTTC
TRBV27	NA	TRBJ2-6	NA	CASSSLAGANVLTF	TGTGCCAGCAGTTCTCTTGCTGGGGCCAACGTCCTGACTTTC
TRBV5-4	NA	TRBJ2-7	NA	CASSLGASTDEQYF	TGTGCCAGCAGCTTGGGGGCTTCGACGGACGAGCAGTACTTC
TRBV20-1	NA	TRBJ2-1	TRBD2	CSASPSGILGGEQFF	TGCAGTGCTAGCCCTAGCGGGATCCTAGGCGGTGAGCAGTTCTTC
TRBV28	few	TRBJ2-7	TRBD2	CASSPSGGPYEQYF	TGTGCCAGCAGTCCAAGCGGGGGCCCGTACGAGCAGTACTTC
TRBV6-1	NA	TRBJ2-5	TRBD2	CASSEVGGAQETQYF	TGTGCCAGCAGTGAGGTGGGAGGGGCCCAAGAGACCCAGTACTTC
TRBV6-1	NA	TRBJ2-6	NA	CASSEGRWGGAAGANVLTF	TGTGCCAGCAGTGAAGGGCGATGGGGGGGGGCGGCTGGGGCCAACGTCCTGACTTTC
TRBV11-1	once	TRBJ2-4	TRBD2	CASSSRGGGNIQYF	TGTGCCAGCAGCTCCCGGGGGGGTGGAAACATTCAGTACTTC
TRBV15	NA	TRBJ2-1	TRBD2	CATSREREANEQFF	TGTGCCACCAGCAGAGAGCGGGAGGCCAATGAGCAGTTCTTC
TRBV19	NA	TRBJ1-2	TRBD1	CASSTLGTGADGYTF	TGTGCCAGTTCCACGTTGGGGACAGGGGCCGATGGCTACACCTTC